There are many counts of the clone carrying this TCR beta chain. The DNA ends 3 residues before the CDR3 does, and the rest of the CDR3 is filled in from the germline J gene. The germline CDR1 and CDR2 sequences are SGHDN and FVKESK. Unmatched junction bases numbered 4, after V lost 0 bases and J lost 0 bases. The CDR3 is 17 amino acids. This sample is drawn from a study of T cell clonality in common variable immunodeficiency. TCRdb keeps only in-frame clones here, not all; method: immunoSEQ multiplex PCR. Listed for the sample are about 39,000 clones, none seen a single time. What was sequenced was peripheral blood mononuclear cells. V and J are TRBV14 and TRBJ2-3, with 9 bases identical to TRBD2. This receptor was obtained from a person between 18 and 70 years old in good health. CDR3 amino acids: CASSQDRLAGSTDTQYF. The CDR3 bases that were read are TGTGCCAGCAGCCAAGATCGGCTAGCGGGAAGCACAGATACG. Full variable domain (remainder filled in from reference TRBV14 and TRBJ2-3): EAGVTQFPSHSVIEKGQTVTLRCDPISGHDNLYWYRRVMGKEIKFLLHFVKESKQDESGMPNNRFLAERTGGTYSTLKVQPAELEDSGVYFCASSQDRLAGSTDTQYFGPGTRLTVL.